This T cell receptor beta chain was captured by sequencing in a study of T cells in localized non-small cell lung cancer. Study-wide points: Longer overall survival was associated with a higher density of T cells in the blood. Maximal T cell clonality occurred in uninvolved adjacent lung, with tumor ranking below it. Out of the top 100 tumor clones, a median 57 were seen in adjacent lung.

This clone appeared a few times. As yet, its antigen is unknown. The CDR3 has 16 amino acids. V was clipped by 4 bases and J by 0 bases; unmatched bases: 7. In germline, CDR1 is SGHTS, CDR2 YDEGEE. TCRdb keeps only in-frame clones here, not all; method: immunoSEQ multiplex PCR. Altogether under 100,000 clones are present, approximately 90% being singletons, with the ten largest covering 20% to 25%. This clonotype originated in a woman between 40 and 69 years old with stage I squamous cell lung carcinoma. The J gene is TRBJ1-1, the V gene TRBV5-8; 9 nucleotides line up with TRBD1. The sequencing here drew on peripheral blood, taken before any cancer treatment. In DNA, the CDR3 is TGTGCCAGCAGCGTGGGACAGGGATTCCTGAACACTGAAGCTTTCTTT. Translated, it gives CASSVGQGFLNTEAFF.